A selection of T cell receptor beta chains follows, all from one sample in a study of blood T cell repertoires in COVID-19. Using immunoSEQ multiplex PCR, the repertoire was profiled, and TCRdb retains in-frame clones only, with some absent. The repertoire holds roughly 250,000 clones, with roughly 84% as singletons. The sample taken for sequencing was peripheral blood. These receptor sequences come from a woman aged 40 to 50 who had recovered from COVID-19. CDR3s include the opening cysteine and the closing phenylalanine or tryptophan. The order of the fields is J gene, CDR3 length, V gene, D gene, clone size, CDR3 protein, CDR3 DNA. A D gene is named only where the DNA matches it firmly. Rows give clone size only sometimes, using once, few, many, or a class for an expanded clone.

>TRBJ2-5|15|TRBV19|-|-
CASSIRKEPQETQYF
TGTGCCAGTAGTATTCGCAAAGAGCCGCAAGAGACCCAGTACTTC
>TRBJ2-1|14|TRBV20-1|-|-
CSASRSGRYNEQFF
TGCAGTGCTAGTCGGAGCGGGCGGTACAATGAGCAGTTCTTC
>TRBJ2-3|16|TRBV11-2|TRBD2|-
CASSQRLAGGTDTQYF
TGTGCCAGCAGCCAGAGACTAGCGGGAGGGACAGATACGCAGTATTTT
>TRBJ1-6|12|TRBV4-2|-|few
CASSQGTVTLHF
TGTGCCAGCAGCCAAGGGACAGTCACCCTCCACTTT
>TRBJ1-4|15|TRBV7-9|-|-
CASSLFEASNEKLFF
TGTGCCAGCAGCTTATTCGAGGCCTCTAATGAAAAACTGTTTTTT
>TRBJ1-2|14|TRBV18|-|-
CASSFLQVDYGYTF
TGTGCCAGCTCATTTTTGCAGGTAGACTATGGCTACACCTTC
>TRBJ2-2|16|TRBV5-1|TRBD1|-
CASSYPGTGGAGELFF
TGCGCCAGCAGCTATCCCGGGACAGGGGGTGCCGGGGAGCTGTTTTTT
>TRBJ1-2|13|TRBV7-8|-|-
CASSRGQYYGYTF
TGTGCCAGCAGCCGAGGACAGTACTATGGCTACACCTTC
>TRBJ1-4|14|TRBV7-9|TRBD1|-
CASSLTGGDEKLFF
TGTGCCAGCAGCTTGACAGGGGGGGACGAAAAACTGTTTTTT
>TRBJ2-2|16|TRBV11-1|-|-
CASSYQEGANTGELFF
TGTGCCAGCAGCTATCAGGAGGGCGCAAACACCGGGGAGCTGTTTTTT
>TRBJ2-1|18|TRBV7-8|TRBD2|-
CASSLEVSGLAGVNEQFF
TGTGCCAGCAGCTTAGAGGTTTCAGGGCTAGCGGGAGTAAATGAGCAGTTCTTC
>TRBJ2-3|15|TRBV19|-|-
CASSFRGRGTDTQYF
TGTGCCAGTAGCTTCAGGGGTCGGGGCACAGATACGCAGTATTTT
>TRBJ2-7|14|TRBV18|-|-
CASSPPGGGNEQYF
TGTGCCAGCTCGCCCCCAGGGGGAGGCAACGAGCAGTACTTC